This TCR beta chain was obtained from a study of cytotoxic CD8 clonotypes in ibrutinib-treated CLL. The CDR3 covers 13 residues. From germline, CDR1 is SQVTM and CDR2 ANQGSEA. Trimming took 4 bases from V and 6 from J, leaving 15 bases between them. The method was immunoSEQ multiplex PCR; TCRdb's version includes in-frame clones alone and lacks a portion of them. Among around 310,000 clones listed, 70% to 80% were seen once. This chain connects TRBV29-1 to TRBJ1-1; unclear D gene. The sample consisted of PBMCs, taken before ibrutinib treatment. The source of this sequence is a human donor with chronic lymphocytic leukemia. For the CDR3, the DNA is TGCAGCGTTGTCTACGGAGTGACCCCTGAAGCTTTCTTT. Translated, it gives CSVVYGVTPEAFF.